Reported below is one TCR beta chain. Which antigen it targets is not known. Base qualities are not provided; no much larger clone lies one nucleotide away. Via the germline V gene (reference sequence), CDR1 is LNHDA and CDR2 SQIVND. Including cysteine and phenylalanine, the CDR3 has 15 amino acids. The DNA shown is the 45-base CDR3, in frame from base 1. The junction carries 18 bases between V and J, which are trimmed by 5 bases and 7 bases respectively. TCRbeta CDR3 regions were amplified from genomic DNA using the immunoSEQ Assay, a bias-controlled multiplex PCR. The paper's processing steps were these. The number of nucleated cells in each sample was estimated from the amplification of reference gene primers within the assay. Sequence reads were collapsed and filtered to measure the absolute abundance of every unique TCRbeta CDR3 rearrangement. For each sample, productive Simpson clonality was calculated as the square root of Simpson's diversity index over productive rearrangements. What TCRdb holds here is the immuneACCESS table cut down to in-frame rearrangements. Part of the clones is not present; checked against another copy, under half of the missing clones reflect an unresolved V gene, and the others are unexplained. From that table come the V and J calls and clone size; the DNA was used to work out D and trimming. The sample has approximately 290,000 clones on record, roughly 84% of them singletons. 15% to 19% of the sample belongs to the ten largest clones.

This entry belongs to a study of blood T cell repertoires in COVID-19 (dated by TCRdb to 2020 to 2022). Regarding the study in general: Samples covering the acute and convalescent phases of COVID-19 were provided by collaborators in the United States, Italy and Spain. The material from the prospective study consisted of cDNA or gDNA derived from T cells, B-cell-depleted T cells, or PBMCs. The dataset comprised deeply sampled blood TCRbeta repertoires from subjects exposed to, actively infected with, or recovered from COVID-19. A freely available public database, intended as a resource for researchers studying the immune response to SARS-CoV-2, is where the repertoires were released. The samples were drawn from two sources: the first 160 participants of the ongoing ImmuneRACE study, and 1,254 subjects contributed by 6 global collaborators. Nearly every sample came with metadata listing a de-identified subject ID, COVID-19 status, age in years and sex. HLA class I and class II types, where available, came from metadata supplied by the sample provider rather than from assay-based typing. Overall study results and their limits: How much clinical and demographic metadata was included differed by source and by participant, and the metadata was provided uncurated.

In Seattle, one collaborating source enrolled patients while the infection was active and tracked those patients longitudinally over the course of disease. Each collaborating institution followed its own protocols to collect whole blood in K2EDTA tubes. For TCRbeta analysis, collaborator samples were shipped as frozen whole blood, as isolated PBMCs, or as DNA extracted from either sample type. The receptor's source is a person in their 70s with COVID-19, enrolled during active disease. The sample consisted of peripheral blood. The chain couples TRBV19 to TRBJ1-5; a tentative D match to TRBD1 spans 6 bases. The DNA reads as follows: TGTGCCAGTAGTCCCTATGGACAGACTCACCAGCCCCAGCATTTT. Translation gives CASSPYGQTHQPQHF.